This record concerns one T cell receptor (beta chain) sequence. Its antigen is undetermined. This sample stems from a study of response to subunit inactivated influenza vaccine. General study results and limits: Researchers suggested that each seasonal influenza vaccination recruits few new T cells.

TCRdb analysed the RT-PCR reads with MiXCR anew, one entry per CDR3 protein. The sample contains 800,000 to 1,000,000 distinct CDR3 sequences, 21% of which appear only once. The CDR3 loop spans 15 amino acids. V was pared by 6 bases and J by 6 bases, with 18 bases between. CDR1 is MNHNS, CDR2 SASEGT, per germline. V gene TRBV6-1 combines with J gene TRBJ2-1, with D perhaps TRBD2 (5 bases). The sequencing used PBMCs from blood, collected 4 to 6 days after vaccination. This TCR was recovered from a man in his fifties or sixties who received an inactivated influenza vaccine. CDR3 sequence: CASSKAGIRGNEQFF. The CDR3 nucleotides are TGTGCCAGCAGCAAGGCCGGTATCCGGGGCAATGAGCAGTTCTTC.